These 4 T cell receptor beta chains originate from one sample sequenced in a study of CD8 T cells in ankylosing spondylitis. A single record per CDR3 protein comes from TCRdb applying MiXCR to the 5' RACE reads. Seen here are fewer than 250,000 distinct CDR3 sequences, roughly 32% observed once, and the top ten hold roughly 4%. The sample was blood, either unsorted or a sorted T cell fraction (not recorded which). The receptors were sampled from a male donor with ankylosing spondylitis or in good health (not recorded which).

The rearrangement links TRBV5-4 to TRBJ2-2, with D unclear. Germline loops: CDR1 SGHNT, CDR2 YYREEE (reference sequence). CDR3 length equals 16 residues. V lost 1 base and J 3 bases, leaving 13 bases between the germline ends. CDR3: CASSLLRAADTGELFF. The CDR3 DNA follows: TGTGCCAGCAGCTTGTTACGGGCCGCGGACACCGGGGAGCTGTTTTTT.

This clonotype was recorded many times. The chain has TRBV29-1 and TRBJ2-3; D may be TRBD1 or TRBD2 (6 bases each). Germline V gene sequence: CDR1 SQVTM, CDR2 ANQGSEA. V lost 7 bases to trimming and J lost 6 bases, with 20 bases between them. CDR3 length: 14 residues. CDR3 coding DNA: TGCAGCGCTTCAGCCCAGTGGGGGGCGGATACGCAGTATTTT. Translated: CSASAQWGADTQYF.

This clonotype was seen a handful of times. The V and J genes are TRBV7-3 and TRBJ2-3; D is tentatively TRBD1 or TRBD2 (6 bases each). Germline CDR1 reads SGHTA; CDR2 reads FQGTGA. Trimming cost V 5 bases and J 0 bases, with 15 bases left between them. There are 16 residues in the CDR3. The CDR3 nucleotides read TGTGCCAGCAGCCGAGGGGGGTCCGGTAGCACAGATACGCAGTATTTT. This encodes CASSRGGSGSTDTQYF.

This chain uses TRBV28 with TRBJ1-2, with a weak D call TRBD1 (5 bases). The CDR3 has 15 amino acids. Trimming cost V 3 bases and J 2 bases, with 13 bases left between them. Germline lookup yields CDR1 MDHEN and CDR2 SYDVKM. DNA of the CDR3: TGTGCCAGCAGTTTTCTTGTCAGGGTGAACTATGGCTACACCTTC. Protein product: CASSFLVRVNYGYTF.